The rows below give T cell receptor beta chains drawn from one sample of a study of Ad26.COV2.S vaccination and SARS-CoV-2 variants. Sequencing used immunoSEQ multiplex PCR; TCRdb keeps in-frame clones, though not all of them. The sample shows about 440,000 clones, less than 95% of them seen only once. The sample was peripheral blood, taken in a trial of Ad26.COV2.S vaccine versus placebo. The receptors here all came from a person between 18 and 60 years old who received the Ad26.COV2.S COVID-19 vaccine or a placebo. CDR3s include the opening cysteine and the closing phenylalanine or tryptophan. Fields, in order: clone size, D gene, V gene, J gene, CDR3 DNA, CDR3 protein. The D gene is left open where the match is weak. Not every row has a clone size; where given, it reads once, few, many or a size class.

>NA|TRBD2|TRBV28|TRBJ2-5
TGTGCCAGCAGTGAGGGACTAGCCCCAGAGACCCAGTACTTC
CASSEGLAPETQYF
>NA|TRBD1|TRBV28|TRBJ1-2
TGTGCCAGCAGTTCGACAGGGAGCGGCTACACCTTC
CASSSTGSGYTF
>NA|NA|TRBV4-3|TRBJ2-1
TGCGCCAGCTCCCCTAGCGTTAGCTCCTACAATGAGCAGTTCTTC
CASSPSVSSYNEQFF
>NA|NA|TRBV19|TRBJ2-5
TGTGCCAGTAGTATAGATCCGGCTAGACAAGAGACCCAGTACTTC
CASSIDPARQETQYF
>NA|NA|TRBV12-2|TRBJ2-3
TGTGCAAGTCGCTTAGTAGCCGGGACAGGGGGCTTGGATACGCAGTATTTT
CASRLVAGTGGLDTQYF
>NA|TRBD1|TRBV5-1|TRBJ2-1
TGCGCCAGCAGCTCCCCCGGACAGGGCAATGAGCAGTTCTTC
CASSSPGQGNEQFF
>few|NA|TRBV30|TRBJ1-1
TGTGCCTGGAGTTCGGACACTGAAGCTTTCTTT
CAWSSDTEAFF
>NA|NA|TRBV7-9|TRBJ2-5
TGTGCCAGCAGCCCTGTGACTAACCAAGAGACCCAGTACTTC
CASSPVTNQETQYF
>NA|NA|TRBV28|TRBJ2-1
TGTGCCAGCTCGATTCCCCTCAATGAGCAGTTCTTC
CASSIPLNEQFF
>NA|TRBD1|TRBV7-9|TRBJ2-1
TGTGCCAGCAACGACTATAAAGGACAGGGAACGTACAATGAGCAGTTCTTC
CASNDYKGQGTYNEQFF
>once|NA|TRBV5-1|TRBJ1-4
TGCGCCAGCAGCCCCCGTGCAACTAATGAAAAACTGTTTTTT
CASSPRATNEKLFF
>NA|NA|TRBV6-2/TRBV6-3|TRBJ2-6
TGTGCCAGCAGTTACTTGAGGGCTGGGGCCAACGTCCTGACTTTC
CASSYLRAGANVLTF
>NA|NA|TRBV15|TRBJ2-7
TGTGCCACCAGCAGAGATGGCCCCGGCTACGAGCAGTACTTC
CATSRDGPGYEQYF
>NA|TRBD1|TRBV10-3|TRBJ1-5
TGTGCCATCAGTCAAGGACAGGGGGATCAGCCCCAGCATTTT
CAISQGQGDQPQHF
>NA|NA|TRBV18|TRBJ2-6
TGTGCCAGCACCTCGAATTCTGGGGCCAACGTCCTGACTTTC
CASTSNSGANVLTF
>NA|TRBD2|TRBV5-1|TRBJ2-3
TGCGCCAGCAGCTTAGGACTAGCGCGCACTAGCACAGATACGCAGTATTTT
CASSLGLARTSTDTQYF
>NA|NA|TRBV5-1|TRBJ2-1
TGCGCCAGCAGCTTGGGGCCAGGGTACTCTTACAATGAGCAGTTCTTC
CASSLGPGYSYNEQFF